This TCR beta chain came from a study of CD8+CD57+ T cells in acquired aplastic anemia (dated by TCRdb to the late 2010s). Broadly, across the study: DNA extracted from sorted CD4+ and CD8+ cells had a mean of roughly 3.3 ug, with a range of 0.2 to 27.4 ug. CD8+CD57+ expansion was defined as a frequency above the mean frequency observed in healthy subjects. Points the paper makes about the study in general: Although 25 to 30 CD8+ CDR3 sequences were shared by patients and controls, these sequences appeared highly expressed in patients and within the immunodominant clones of patients. Patients and healthy controls showed no significant difference in CD8+ Simpson's diversity (P=0.060).

Flow cytometry had shown CD8+CD57+ cell expansion in the patients selected for sequencing. Severe acquired aplastic anemia was diagnosed in all patients according to International Study of Aplastic Anemia and Agranulocytosis and Camitta criteria. No patient had received any therapy when blood was sampled. In this study, sorted CD4+ and CD8+ T cells from the blood of healthy subjects and of severe aplastic anemia patients had their TCR repertoires deep-sequenced. In the USA, patient enrollment took place under clinicaltrials.gov protocols 00001620, 01623167, 00001397, 00071045, 00081523 and 00961064. Ficoll-Paque density gradient centrifugation was used to isolate peripheral blood mononuclear cells. Before DNA extraction, CD4+ and CD8+ T cells were sorted with FACS or magnetic beads. There are 16 amino acids in the CDR3, from cysteine to phenylalanine inclusive. Of the read, only the CDR3 DNA is kept; its 48 bases are in frame from base 1. Germline trimming: 2 bases from V, 5 bases from J; junction bases outside gene matches: 7. CDR1 is given as ENHRY and CDR2 as SYGVKD, both from the germline V gene.

With respect to this clonotype: Its antigen is currently not known. Base qualities are missing; no much larger clone stands one base away.

TCR beta VDJ combination and CDR3 sequence profiling used genomic DNA as the template. An Illumina HiSeq 2000 was used for TCR repertoire sequencing. The paper's data handling went like this. TRBV/TRBJ rearrangement plots, CDR3 size and DJ length profiles, and Simpson's diversity index were used to assess repertoires. Whichever DNA sequence was most abundant in the deep sequencing data was defined as the immunodominant clone. CDR3 amino acid sequences were checked for sharing across subjects and were also compared against the VDJdb database and published repertoires. The raw public reads went through TCRdb reprocessing: fastp at Q25, MiXCR clone calling, in-frame beta chains kept. Every CDR3 protein is listed once, alongside the most common genes and DNA of its rows. TCRdb assigned the V and J calls; the authors' analysis was not used. Within this sample are over 250,000 distinct CDR3 sequences, with approximately 57% of them counted one time only. The ten largest make up approximately 1.3% of the sample.

Sequencing was done on a sample of sorted CD4+, CD8+, or CD8+CD57+ T cells (not recorded which) from PBMCs. Recombination connected TRBV10-3 to TRBJ2-5; TRBD2 aligns with 11 central bases. The TCR originated in a human donor with aplastic anemia. The CDR3 amino acid sequence is: CAISEIAGGPLETQYF. The nucleotide sequence reads TGTGCCATCAGTGAGATAGCGGGGGGGCCACTTGAGACCCAGTACTTC.